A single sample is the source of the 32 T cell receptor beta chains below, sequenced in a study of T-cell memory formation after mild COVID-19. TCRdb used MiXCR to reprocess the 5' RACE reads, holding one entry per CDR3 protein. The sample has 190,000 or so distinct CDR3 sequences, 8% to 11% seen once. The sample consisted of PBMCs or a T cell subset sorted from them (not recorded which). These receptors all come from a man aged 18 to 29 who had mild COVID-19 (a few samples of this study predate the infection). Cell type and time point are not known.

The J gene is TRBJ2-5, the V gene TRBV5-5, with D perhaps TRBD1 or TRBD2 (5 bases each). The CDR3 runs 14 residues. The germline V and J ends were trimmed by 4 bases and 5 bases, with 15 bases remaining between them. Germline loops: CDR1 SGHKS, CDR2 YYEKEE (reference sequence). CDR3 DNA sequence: TGTGCCAGCAGCCGCTCCGGGACGAGGGAGACCCAGTACTTC. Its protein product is CASSRSGTRETQYF.

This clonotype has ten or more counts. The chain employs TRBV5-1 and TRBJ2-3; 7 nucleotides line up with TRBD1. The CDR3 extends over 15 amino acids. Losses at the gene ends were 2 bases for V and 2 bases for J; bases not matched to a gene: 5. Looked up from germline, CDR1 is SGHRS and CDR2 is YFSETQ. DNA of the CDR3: TGCGCCAGCAGCTTCGGGACAGCCTCCACAGATACGCAGTATTTT. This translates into CASSFGTASTDTQYF. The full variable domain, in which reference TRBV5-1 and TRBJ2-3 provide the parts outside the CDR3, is KAGVTQTPRYLIKTRGQQVTLSCSPISGHRSVSWYQQTPGQGLQFLFEYFSETQRNKGNFPGRFSGRQFSNSRSEMNVSTLELGDSALYLCASSFGTASTDTQYFGPGTRLTVL.

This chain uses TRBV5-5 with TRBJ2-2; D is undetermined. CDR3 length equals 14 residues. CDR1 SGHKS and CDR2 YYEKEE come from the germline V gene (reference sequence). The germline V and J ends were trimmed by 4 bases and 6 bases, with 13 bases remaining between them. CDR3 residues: CASSPRTRPGELFF. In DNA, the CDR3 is TGTGCCAGCAGCCCCCGGACCCGCCCCGGGGAGCTGTTTTTT.

CDR3 amino acids: CASSFTSPADTQYF. CDR3 bases: TGCGCCAGCAGCTTTACTAGCCCGGCAGATACGCAGTATTTT. This chain joins TRBV5-1 and TRBJ2-3, with a tentative D call TRBD2 (6 bases). Germline V gene sequence: CDR1 SGHRS, CDR2 YFSETQ. The CDR3 has 14 amino acids. Trimming took off 2 bases at V and 4 bases at J, with 11 bases between the two ends.

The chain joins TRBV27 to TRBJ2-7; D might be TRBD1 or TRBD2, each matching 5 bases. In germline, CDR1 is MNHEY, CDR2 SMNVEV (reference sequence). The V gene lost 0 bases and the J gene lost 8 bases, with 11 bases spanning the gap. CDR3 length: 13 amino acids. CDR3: CASSLSRDGKQYV. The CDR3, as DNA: TGTGCCAGCAGTTTATCTAGGGACGGCAAGCAGTACGTC.

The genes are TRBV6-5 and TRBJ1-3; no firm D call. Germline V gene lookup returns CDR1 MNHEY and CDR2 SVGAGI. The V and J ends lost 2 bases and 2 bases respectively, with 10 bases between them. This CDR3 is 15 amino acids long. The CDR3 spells CASSYGSQTGNTIYF. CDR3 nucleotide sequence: TGTGCCAGCAGTTACGGTTCCCAGACTGGAAACACCATATATTTT.

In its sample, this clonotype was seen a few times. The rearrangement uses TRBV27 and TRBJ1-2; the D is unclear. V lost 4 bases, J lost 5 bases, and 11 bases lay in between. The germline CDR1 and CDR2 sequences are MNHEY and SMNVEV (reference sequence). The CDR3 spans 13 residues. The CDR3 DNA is TGTGCCAGCAGTTCCCGAGAGATGTATGGCTACACCTTC. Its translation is CASSSREMYGYTF.

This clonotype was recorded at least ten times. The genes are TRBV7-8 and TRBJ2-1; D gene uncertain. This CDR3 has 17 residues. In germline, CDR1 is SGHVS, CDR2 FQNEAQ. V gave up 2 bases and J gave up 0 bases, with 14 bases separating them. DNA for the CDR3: TGTGCCAGCAGCTTAATCTTTGGTGGAAGCTCCTACAATGAGCAGTTCTTC. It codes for CASSLIFGGSSYNEQFF.

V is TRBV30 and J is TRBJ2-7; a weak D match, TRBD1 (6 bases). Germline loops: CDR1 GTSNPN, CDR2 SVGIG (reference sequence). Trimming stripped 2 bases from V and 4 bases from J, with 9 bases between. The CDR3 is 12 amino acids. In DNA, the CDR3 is TGTGCCTGGAGTTTCGACAGGTACGAGCAGTACTTC. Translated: CAWSFDRYEQYF.

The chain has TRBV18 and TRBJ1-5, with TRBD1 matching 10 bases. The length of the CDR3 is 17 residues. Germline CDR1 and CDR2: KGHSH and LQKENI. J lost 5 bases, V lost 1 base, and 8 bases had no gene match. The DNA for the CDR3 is TGTGCCAGCTCACCACGCCGGGACAGGGGAGGGGATCAGCCCCAGCATTTT. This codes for CASSPRRDRGGDQPQHF.

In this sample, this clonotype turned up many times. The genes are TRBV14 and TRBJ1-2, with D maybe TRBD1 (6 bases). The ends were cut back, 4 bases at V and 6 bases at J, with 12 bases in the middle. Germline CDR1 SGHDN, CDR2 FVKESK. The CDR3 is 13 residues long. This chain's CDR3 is CASSPRGAHGYTF. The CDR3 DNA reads TGTGCCAGCAGCCCCAGGGGAGCCCATGGCTACACCTTC. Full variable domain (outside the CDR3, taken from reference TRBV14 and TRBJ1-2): EAGVTQFPSHSVIEKGQTVTLRCDPISGHDNLYWYRRVMGKEIKFLLHFVKESKQDESGMPNNRFLAERTGGTYSTLKVQPAELEDSGVYFCASSPRGAHGYTFGSGTRLTVV.

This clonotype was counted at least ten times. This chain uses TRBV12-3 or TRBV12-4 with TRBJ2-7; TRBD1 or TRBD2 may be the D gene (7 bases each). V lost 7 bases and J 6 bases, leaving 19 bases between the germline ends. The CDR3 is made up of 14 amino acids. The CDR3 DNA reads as TGTGCCAGCACCCAAAGGGAGGGGGCTGGCGAGCAGTACTTC. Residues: CASTQREGAGEQYF.

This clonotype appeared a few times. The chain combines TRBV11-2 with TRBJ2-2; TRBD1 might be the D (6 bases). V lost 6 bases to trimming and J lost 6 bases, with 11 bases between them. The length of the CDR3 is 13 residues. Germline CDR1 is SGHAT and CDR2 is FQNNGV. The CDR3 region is CASRITGSGELFF. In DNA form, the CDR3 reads TGTGCCAGCAGAATCACAGGGTCCGGGGAGCTGTTTTTT. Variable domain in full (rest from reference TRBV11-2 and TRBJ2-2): EAGVAQSPRYKIIEKRQSVAFWCNPISGHATLYWYQQILGQGPKLLIQFQNNGVVDDSQLPKDRFSAERLKGVDSTLKIQPAKLEDSAVYLCASRITGSGELFFGEGSRLTVL.

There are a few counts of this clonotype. The CDR3 spells CASSLGDWGEQYF. In nucleotides, the CDR3 is TGTGCCAGCAGCTTGGGGGATTGGGGCGAGCAGTACTTC. The rearrangement joins TRBV7-7 to TRBJ2-7; D possibly matches TRBD1 or TRBD2 (5 bases each). The CDR3 contains 13 residues. Germline CDR1 and CDR2: SSHAT and FNYEAQ (reference sequence). V was trimmed by 3 bases and J by 6 bases, leaving 12 bases between them.

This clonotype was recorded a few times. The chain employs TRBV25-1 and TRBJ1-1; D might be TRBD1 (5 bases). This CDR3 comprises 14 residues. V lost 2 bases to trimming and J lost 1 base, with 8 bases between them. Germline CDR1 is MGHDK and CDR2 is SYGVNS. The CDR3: CASSERQGNTEAFF. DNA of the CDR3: TGTGCCAGCAGTGAACGTCAGGGGAACACTGAAGCTTTCTTT.

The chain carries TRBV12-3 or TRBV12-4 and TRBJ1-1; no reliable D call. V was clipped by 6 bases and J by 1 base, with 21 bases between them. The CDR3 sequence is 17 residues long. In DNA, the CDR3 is TGTGCCAGCAGCCCCATAGTCCGGGTATGGGGGAACACTGAAGCTTTCTTT. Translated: CASSPIVRVWGNTEAFF.

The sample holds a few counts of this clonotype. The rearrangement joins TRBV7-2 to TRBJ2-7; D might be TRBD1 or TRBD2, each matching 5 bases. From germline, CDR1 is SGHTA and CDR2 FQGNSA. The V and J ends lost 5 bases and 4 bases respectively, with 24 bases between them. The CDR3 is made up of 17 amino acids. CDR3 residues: CASSGTGTGSGLYEQYF. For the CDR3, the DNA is TGTGCCAGCAGCGGGACCGGGACGGGCTCGGGTCTTTACGAGCAGTACTTC.

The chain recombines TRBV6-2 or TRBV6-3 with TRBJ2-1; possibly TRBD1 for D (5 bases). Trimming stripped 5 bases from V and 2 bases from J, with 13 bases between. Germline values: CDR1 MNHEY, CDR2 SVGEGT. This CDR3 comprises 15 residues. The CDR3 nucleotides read TGTGCCAGCAGTCCGAACAGGTTTGCCTACAATGAGCAGTTCTTC. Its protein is CASSPNRFAYNEQFF.

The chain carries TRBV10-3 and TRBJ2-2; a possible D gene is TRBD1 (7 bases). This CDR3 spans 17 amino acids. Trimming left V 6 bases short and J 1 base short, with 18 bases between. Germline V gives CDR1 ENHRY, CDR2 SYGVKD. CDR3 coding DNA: TGTGCCATCAGGGGGGGACAGCCGCCCTTGAACACCGGGGAGCTGTTTTTT. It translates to CAIRGGQPPLNTGELFF.

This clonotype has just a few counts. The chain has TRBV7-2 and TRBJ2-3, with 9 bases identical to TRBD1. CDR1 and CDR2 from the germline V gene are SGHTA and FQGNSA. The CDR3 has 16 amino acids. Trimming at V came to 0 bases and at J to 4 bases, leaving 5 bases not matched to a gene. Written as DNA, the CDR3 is TGTGCCAGCAGCTTAGCAGGACAGGGGACTTCAGATACGCAGTATTTT. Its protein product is CASSLAGQGTSDTQYF. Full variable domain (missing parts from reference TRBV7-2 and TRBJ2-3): GAGVSQSPSNKVTEKGKDVELRCDPISGHTALYWYRQSLGQGLEFLIYFQGNSAPDKSGLPSDRFSAERTGGSVSTLTIQRTQQEDSAVYLCASSLAGQGTSDTQYFGPGTRLTVL.

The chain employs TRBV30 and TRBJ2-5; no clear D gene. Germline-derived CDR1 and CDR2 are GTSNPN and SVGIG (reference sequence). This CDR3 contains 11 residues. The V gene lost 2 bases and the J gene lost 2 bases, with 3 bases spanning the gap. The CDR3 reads CAWSKQETQYF. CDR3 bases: TGTGCCTGGAGTAAACAAGAGACCCAGTACTTC.

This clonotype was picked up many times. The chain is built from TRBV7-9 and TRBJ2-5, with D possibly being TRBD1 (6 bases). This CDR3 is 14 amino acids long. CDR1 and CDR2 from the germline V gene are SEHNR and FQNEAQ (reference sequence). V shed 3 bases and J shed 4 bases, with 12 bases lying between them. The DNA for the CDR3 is TGTGCCAGCAGCTTCGGGCAGGGGATAGAGACCCAGTACTTC. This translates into CASSFGQGIETQYF.

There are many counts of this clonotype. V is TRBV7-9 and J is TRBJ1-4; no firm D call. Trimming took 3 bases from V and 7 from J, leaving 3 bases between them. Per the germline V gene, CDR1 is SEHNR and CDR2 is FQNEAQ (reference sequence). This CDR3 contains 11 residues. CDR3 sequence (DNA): TGTGCCAGCAGCTTGTTTGAAAAACTGTTTTTT. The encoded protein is CASSLFEKLFF.

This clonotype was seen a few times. CDR3 DNA: TGCGCCAGCAGCCCCTGGGGTGCTAGCGGCACAGATACGCAGTATTTT. Translating it yields CASSPWGASGTDTQYF. This chain connects TRBV4-1 to TRBJ2-3; TRBD2 is a possible D gene (6 bases). Germline assignment: CDR1 MGHRA and CDR2 YSYEKL. The V end was cut by 4 bases, the J end by 1 base, with 15 bases between. The CDR3 is 16 amino acids.

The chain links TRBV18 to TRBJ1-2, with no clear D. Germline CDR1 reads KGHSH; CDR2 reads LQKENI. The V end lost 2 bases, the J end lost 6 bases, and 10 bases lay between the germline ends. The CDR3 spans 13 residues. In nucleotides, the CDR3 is TGTGCCAGCTCACCATTTGAGGGAGATGGCTACACCTTC. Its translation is CASSPFEGDGYTF.

CDR3 amino acids: CASSGWTETNEKLFF. CDR3 sequence (DNA): TGTGCCAGCAGTGGTTGGACGGAGACTAATGAAAAACTGTTTTTT. The chain employs TRBV25-1 and TRBJ1-4; D remains ambiguous. V shed 4 bases and J shed 2 bases, with 11 bases lying between them. There are 15 residues in the CDR3. The germline V gene has CDR1 MGHDK and CDR2 SYGVNS.

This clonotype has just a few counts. The CDR3: CASSQLNQPQHF. The CDR3 bases are TGTGCCAGCAGCCAGCTTAATCAGCCCCAGCATTTT. The rearrangement uses TRBV3-1 and TRBJ1-5, with D unresolved. The CDR3 is 12 amino acids. V lost 3 bases and J 4 bases, leaving 4 bases between the germline ends. Germline V gives CDR1 LGHDT, CDR2 YNNKEL (reference sequence).

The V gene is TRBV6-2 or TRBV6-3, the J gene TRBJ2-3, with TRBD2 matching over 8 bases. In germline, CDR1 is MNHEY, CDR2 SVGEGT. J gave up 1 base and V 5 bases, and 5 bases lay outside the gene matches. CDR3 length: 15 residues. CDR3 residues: CASSNAGGRTDTQYF. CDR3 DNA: TGTGCCAGCAGTAATGCGGGGGGCCGCACAGATACGCAGTATTTT.

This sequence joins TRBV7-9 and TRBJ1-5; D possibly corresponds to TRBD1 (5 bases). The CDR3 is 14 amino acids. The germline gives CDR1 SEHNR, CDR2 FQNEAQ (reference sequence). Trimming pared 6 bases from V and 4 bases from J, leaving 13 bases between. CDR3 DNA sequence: TGTGCCAGCAGTTCAGGGTTCGGAAATCAGCCCCAGCATTTT. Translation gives CASSSGFGNQPQHF. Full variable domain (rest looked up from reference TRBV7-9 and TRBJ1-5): DTGVSQNPRHKITKRGQNVTFRCDPISEHNRLYWYRQTLGQGPEFLTYFQNEAQLEKSRLLSDRFSAERPKGSFSTLEIQRTEQGDSAMYLCASSSGFGNQPQHFGDGTRLSIL.

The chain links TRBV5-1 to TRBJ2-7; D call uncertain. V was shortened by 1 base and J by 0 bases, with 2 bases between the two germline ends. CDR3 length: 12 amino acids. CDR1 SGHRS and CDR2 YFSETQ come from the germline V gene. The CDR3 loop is CASSLLSYEQYV. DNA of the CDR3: TGCGCCAGCAGCTTGCTCTCCTACGAGCAGTACGTC.

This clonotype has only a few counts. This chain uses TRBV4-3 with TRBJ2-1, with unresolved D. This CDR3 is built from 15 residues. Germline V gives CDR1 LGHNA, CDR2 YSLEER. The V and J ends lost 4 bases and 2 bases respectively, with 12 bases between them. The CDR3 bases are TGCGCCAGCAGCCTCGTTATAAATGCCTACAATGAGCAGTTCTTC. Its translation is CASSLVINAYNEQFF.

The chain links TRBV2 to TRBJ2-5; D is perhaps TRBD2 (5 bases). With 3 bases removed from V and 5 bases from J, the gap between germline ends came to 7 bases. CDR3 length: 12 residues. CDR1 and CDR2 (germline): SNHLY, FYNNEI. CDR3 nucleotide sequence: TGTGCCAGCAGTGAGGGAGCGGAGACCCAGTACTTC. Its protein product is CASSEGAETQYF.